Below, one T cell receptor (beta chain) is given with its context. The data were taken from a study of blood T cell repertoires in COVID-19. Background on the study: Sites across the United States, Italy and Spain contributed samples from acute and convalescent COVID-19. The analysed material was cDNA or gDNA that came from T cells, B-cell-depleted T cells, or PBMCs.

As processed by the authors: It was from reference gene primer amplification that nucleated cell counts were estimated. Clones were read by immunoSEQ multiplex PCR, and TCRdb kept only the in-frame ones, dropping some. That table furnishes V, J and clone size, whereas the DNA furnished D and trimming. The data contain around 300,000 clones, around 90% of them singletons. Patients at the Seattle site were enrolled during active infection and followed longitudinally. CDR3 length equals 15 residues. Losses at the gene ends were 4 bases for V and 7 bases for J; bases not matched to a gene: 3. From germline, CDR1 is WNHNN and CDR2 SYGVQD (reference sequence).

This receptor was obtained from a woman in her forties or fifties with COVID-19, enrolled during active disease. The sequenced sample consisted of peripheral blood. The J gene is TRBJ2-1, the V gene TRBV10-1, with 14 bases lining up with TRBD2. The CDR3 spells CASSVRTSGRNEQFF. CDR3 DNA: TGCGCCAGCAGTGTCCGGACTAGCGGGAGGAATGAGCAGTTCTTC.